The TCR beta chain described here comes from a study of beta chain features in type 1 diabetes (dated by TCRdb to between 2017 and 2018). For context, the study as a whole: Mean age, gender distribution, total cell number and subset yield were not different between patients and healthy donors. A total of roughly 99 million sorted cells were examined across all samples, and the number of cells per subset was strongly correlated with RNA yield. The study compared the TCRB repertoires of sorted circulating CD4+ T cell subsets in recently diagnosed type 1 diabetes patients with those in matched healthy donors. Naive and central memory subsets were obtained from all 30 or so donors, but regulatory and stem cell-like memory subsets were isolated from only 8 patients and roughly eight healthy donors.

This clone was detected only once. No antigen is known for it. Base-call qualities are not available, and no considerably larger clone is one nucleotide away. The entire amount of isolated RNA was reverse transcribed using the High Capacity cDNA Reverse Transcription Kit, so the sequenced TCRB transcripts were expressed ones. Naive, central memory and regulatory T cell samples underwent deep immunoSEQ sequencing, averaging about 3.57 million total reads per sample. Sorted cells were lysed in RLT buffer and RNA was extracted with DNase-treated RNeasy Micro or Mini kits, depending on cell number. To prevent cross-contamination, every cell subset was processed on its own, while patient and healthy donor samples were processed together. The immunoSEQ multiplex PCR was used to amplify TCRB sequences from cDNA, generating 87-bp fragments that spanned the CDR3 region. Sequencing of the amplicons was done on the Illumina HiSeq platform. The study's own analysis went as follows. PCR bias was computationally corrected using synthetic template baselines, reads within Hamming distance 2 were collapsed, and singletons that could not be merged were discarded. Reads were aligned to IMGT to assign V, D and J genes, CDR3 length, and insertions or deletions at six rearrangement sites. Clonotype counts were normalized to sorted cell number within each subset before computing true diversity and Gini coefficients with the tcR R package. Repertoire sharing was quantified using the overlap coefficient calculated on TCRB nucleotide sequences. Entries here come from immuneACCESS through TCRdb and include only in-frame sequences with V and J called. Some clones fail to appear in such tables; in the studies checked, an unresolved V gene covers under half of the shortfall, and the cause of the remainder is unknown. The DNA gave D and trimming, while V, J and clone size come from that table. Present in this sample are about 52,000 clones, approximately 45% of which were seen just once. The leading ten clones occupy 1.4% of the sample.

Broad study findings and their caveats: Naive, central memory and regulatory TCRB repertoires appeared to be more similar among patients than among healthy donors. PCR might favor shorter templates, but patient and control samples were amplified and corrected together, so any skew would affect both groups equally. Because small numbers of individuals were included in the HLA sub-analyses, any influence of HLA type on TCRB rearrangement was left unresolved. In all four CD4+ subsets, TCRB CDR3 length was moderately but significantly shorter in type 1 diabetes patients. Patients with type 1 diabetes made fewer insertions and deleted more nucleotides at VDJ recombination sites, implying thymic rearrangement abnormalities. Sequencing cDNA rather than genomic DNA could over-represent highly expressing activated cells, although activation and CD3 levels did not differ between groups.

Each donor gave one peripheral blood draw, averaging roughly 100 mL, which was collected into heparinised tubes. A BD FACSAria II was used to sort naive, central memory, regulatory and stem cell-like memory CD4+ T cells with a panel that included CD45RO, CCR7, CD25, CD127, CD95 and CD27. Purity was above 95% for every sorted population. PBMCs were isolated right away by Lymphoprep density gradient centrifugation and were stained directly, without culture. So that batch effects would be minimized, each experiment stained and sorted samples in pairs, pairing one healthy donor with one patient. The CDR3 goes from the cysteine to the phenylalanine over 14 residues. The CDR3 DNA has 42 bases and is translated from base 1. V lost 2 bases and J lost 6 bases; the stretch between them is 14 bases long. CDR1 is given as SGHRS and CDR2 as YFSETQ, both from the germline V gene.

The receptor's source is a man aged 25-40 years with type 1 diabetes. Material: Tregs from blood. This sample's cell subset or site label indicates: regulatory CD4+ T cells. This sequence uses TRBV5-1 and TRBJ1-1; the D gene remains uncertain. CDR3 region: CASSFAEVGPEAFF. At the DNA level, the sequence is TGCGCCAGCAGCTTTGCAGAGGTCGGTCCTGAAGCTTTCTTT.